The present T cell receptor (beta chain) was sequenced within a study of graft-versus-host responses after intestinal transplantation. To note about this clone: No antigen is known for it.

Generated by immunoSEQ multiplex PCR, the TCRdb table keeps only in-frame clones and is missing some. Of about 93,000 clones detected, just under 95% appear once; the ten largest clones hold roughly 0.49%. V dropped 2 bases and J dropped 4; count of bases not matched to a gene: 4. The CDR3 totals 14 residues. CDR1 is LNHDA and CDR2 is SQIVND in the germline V gene (reference sequence). The source material was unstimulated CD8+ T cells sorted from spleen or lymph node cells, sampled before intestinal transplant. The clonotype was recovered from a human donor who received an intestinal transplant. The rearrangement joins TRBV19 to TRBJ1-2, with 7 positions matching TRBD1. CDR3: CASSIMGTAYGYTF. CDR3 DNA: TGTGCCAGTAGTATAATGGGGACAGCCTATGGCTACACCTTC.